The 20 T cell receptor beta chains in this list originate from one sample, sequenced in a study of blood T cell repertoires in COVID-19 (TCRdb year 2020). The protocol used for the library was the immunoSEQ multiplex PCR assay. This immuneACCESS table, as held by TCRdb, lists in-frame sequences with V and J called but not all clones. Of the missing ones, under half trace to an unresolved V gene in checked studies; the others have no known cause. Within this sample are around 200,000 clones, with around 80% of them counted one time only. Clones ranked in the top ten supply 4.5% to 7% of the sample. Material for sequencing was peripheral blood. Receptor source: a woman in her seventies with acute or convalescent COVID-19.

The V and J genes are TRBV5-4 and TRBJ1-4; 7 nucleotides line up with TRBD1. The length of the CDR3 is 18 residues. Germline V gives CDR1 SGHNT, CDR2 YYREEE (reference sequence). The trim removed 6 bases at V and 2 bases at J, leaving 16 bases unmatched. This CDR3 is CASTLPEHRGQTNEKLFF. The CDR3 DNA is TGTGCCAGCACCTTACCCGAGCATCGGGGACAGACTAATGAAAAACTGTTTTTT.

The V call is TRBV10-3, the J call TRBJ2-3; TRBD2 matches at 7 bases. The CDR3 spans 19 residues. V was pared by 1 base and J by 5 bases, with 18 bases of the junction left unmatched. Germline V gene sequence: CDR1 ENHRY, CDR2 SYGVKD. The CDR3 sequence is CAISEFVLIAGDRGDTQYF. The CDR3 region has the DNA TGTGCCATCAGTGAGTTCGTCTTGATCGCGGGAGATAGGGGAGATACGCAGTATTTT.

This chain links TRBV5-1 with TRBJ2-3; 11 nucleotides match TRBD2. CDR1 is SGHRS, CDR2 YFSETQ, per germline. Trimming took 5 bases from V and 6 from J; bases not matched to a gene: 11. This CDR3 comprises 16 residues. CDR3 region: CASSFSLAGAIDTQYF. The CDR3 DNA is TGCGCCAGCAGTTTTTCACTAGCGGGAGCCATTGATACGCAGTATTTT.

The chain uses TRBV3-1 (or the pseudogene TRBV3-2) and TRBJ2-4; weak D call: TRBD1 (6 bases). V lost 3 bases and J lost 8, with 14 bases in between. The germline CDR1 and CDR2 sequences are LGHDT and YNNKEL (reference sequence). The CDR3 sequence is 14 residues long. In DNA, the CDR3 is TGTGCCAGCAGCCACGAAACAGGGTGGGACATTCAGTACTTC. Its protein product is CASSHETGWDIQYF.

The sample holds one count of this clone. Here the CDR3 reads CASSVLAAGGTDTQYF. The DNA for the CDR3 is TGTGCCAGTAGTGTCCTTGCTGCGGGAGGCACAGATACGCAGTATTTT. This chain uses TRBV19 with TRBJ2-3; 7 bases are a match to TRBD2. Germline values: CDR1 LNHDA, CDR2 SQIVND (reference sequence). V gave up 5 bases and J gave up 1 base; unmatched junction bases: 9. The CDR3 consists of 16 residues.

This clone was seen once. CDR3 in DNA: TGTGCCAGCTCATCGACAGGGTCCCGGCAGCCCCAGCATTTT. Protein: CASSSTGSRQPQHF. V gene TRBV18 combines with J gene TRBJ1-5; 7 bases are a match to TRBD1. V lost 5 bases and J lost 7; bases outside the gene matches: 8. CDR3 size: 14 residues. Germline CDR1 and CDR2: KGHSH and LQKENI.

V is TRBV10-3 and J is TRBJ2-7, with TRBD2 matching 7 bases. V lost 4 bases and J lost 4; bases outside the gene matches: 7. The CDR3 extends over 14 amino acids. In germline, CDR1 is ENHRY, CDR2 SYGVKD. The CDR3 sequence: CAISGLAGDYEQYF. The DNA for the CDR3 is TGTGCCATCAGTGGTCTCGCGGGAGATTACGAGCAGTACTTC.

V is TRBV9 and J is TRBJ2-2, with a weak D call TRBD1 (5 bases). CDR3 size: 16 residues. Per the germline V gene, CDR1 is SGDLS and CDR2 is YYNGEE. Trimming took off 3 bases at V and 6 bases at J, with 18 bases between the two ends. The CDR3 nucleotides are TGTGCCAGCAGCGATAAGGCAGGGATTATAGCCGGGGAGCTGTTTTTT. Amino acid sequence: CASSDKAGIIAGELFF. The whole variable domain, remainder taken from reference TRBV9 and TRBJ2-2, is DSGVTQTPKHLITATGQRVTLRCSPRSGDLSVYWYQQSLDQGLQFLIQYYNGEERAKGNILERFSAQQFPDLHSELNLSSLELGDSALYFCASSDKAGIIAGELFFGEGSRLTVL.

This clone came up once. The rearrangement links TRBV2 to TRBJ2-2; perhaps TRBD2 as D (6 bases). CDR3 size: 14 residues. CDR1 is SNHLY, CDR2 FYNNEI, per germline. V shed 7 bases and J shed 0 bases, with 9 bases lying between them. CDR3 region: CASKGGANTGELFF. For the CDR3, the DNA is TGTGCCAGCAAGGGCGGGGCGAACACCGGGGAGCTGTTTTTT.

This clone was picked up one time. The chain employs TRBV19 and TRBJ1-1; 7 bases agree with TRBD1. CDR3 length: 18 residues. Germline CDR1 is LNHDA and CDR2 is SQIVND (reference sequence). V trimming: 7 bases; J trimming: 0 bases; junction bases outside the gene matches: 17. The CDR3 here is CASNTPRTRGGMNTEAFF. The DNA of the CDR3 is TGTGCCAGTAACACCCCTCGGACCCGAGGGGGCATGAACACTGAAGCTTTCTTT.

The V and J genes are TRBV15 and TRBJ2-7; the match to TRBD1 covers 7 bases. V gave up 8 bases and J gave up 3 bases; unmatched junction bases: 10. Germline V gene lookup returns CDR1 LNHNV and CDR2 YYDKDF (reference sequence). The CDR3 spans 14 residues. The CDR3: CATSAGGQNYEQYF. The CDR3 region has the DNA TGTGCCACCTCAGCAGGGGGACAGAACTACGAGCAGTACTTC. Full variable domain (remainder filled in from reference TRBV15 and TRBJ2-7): DAMVIQNPRYQVTQFGKPVTLSCSQTLNHNVMYWYQQKSSQAPKLLFHYYDKDFNNEADTPDNFQSRRPNTSFCFLDIRSPGLGDTAMYLCATSAGGQNYEQYFGPGTRLTVT.

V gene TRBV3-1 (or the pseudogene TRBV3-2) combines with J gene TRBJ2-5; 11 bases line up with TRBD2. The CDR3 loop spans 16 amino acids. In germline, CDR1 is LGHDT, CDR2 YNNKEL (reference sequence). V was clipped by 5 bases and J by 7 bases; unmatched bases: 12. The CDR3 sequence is CASSRRVAGGPLTQYF. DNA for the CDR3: TGTGCCAGCAGCAGAAGAGTAGCGGGAGGGCCACTGACCCAGTACTTC.

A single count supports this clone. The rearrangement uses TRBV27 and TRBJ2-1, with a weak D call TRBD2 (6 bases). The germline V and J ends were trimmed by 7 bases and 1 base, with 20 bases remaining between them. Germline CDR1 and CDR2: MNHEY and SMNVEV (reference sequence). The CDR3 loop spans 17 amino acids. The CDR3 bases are TGTGCCAGCATGGGTGGTAGCGGAACTATATCCTACAATGAGCAGTTCTTC. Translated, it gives CASMGGSGTISYNEQFF.

The CDR3 DNA is TGTGCCAGCAGCTACGGCGGGAGTGGCTCCTACAATGAGCAGTTCTTC. This codes for CASSYGGSGSYNEQFF. The chain joins TRBV11-2 to TRBJ2-1; TRBD2 aligns across 7 bases. The CDR3 contains 16 residues. Trimming removed 4 bases from V and 0 bases from J; junction bases left unmatched: 6. Germline loops: CDR1 SGHAT, CDR2 FQNNGV.

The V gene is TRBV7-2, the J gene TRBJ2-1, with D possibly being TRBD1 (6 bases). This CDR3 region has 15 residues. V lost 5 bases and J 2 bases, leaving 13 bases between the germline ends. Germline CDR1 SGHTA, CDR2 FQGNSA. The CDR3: CASSGRGPTYNEQFF. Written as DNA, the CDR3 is TGTGCCAGCAGCGGCAGGGGACCCACCTACAATGAGCAGTTCTTC. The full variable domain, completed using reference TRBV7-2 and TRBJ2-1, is GAGVSQSPSNKVTEKGKDVELRCDPISGHTALYWYRQSLGQGLEFLIYFQGNSAPDKSGLPSDRFSAERTGGSVSTLTIQRTQQEDSAVYLCASSGRGPTYNEQFFGPGTRLTVL.

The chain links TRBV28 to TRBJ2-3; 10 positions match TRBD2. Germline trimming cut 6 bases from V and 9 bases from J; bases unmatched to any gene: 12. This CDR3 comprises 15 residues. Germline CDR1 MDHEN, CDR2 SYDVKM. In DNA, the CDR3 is TGTGCCAGCAGACATCTAGCGGGGGACCCCCGAACGCAGTATTTT. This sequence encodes CASRHLAGDPRTQYF.

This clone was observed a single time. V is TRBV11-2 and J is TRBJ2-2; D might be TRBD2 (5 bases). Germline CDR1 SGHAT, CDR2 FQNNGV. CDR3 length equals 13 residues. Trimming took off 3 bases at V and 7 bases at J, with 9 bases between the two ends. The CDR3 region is CASSFGMDGELFF. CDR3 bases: TGTGCCAGCAGCTTCGGGATGGACGGGGAGCTGTTTTTT.

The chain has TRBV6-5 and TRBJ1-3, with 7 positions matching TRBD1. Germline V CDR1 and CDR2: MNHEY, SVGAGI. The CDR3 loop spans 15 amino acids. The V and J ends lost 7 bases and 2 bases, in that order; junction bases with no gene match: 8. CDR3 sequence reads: CASKNRGGTGNTIYF. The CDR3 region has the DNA TGTGCCAGCAAAAACAGGGGTGGAACTGGAAACACCATATATTTT.

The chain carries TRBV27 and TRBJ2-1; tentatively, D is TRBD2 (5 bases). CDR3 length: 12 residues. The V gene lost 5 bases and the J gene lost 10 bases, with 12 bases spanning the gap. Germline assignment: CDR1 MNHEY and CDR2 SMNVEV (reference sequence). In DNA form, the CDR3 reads TGTGCCAGCAGTGGCATGGGGAGAGAGCAGTTCTTC. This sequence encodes CASSGMGREQFF.

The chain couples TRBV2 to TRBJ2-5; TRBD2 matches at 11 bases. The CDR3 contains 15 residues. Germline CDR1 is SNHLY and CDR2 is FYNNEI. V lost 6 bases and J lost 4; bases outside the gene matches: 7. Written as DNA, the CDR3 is TGTGCCAGCAGGACCCTAGCGGGAGGCGGAGAGACCCAGTACTTC. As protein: CASRTLAGGGETQYF. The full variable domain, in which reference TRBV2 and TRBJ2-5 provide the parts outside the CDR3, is EPEVTQTPSHQVTQMGQEVILRCVPISNHLYFYWYRQILGQKVEFLVSFYNNEISEKSEIFDDQFSVERPDGSNFTLKIRSTKLEDSAMYFCASRTLAGGGETQYFGPGTRLLVL.